Shown below are 19 T cell receptor beta chains from a single sample sequenced in a study of cytomegalovirus exposure and HLA in healthy donors. PCR primers comprised 60 Vbeta and 13 Jbeta primers. Here immunoSEQ multiplex PCR was the method, and the copy in TCRdb shows in-frame clones only, minus some. The data hold tens of thousands of clones, with about four fifths observed a single time. Sequencing used PBMCs. These receptors came from a woman aged 40 to 49 in good health and CMV-seronegative.

This clone was seen only a few times. This chain links TRBV6-4 with TRBJ1-1; D unclear. Looked up from germline, CDR1 is MRHNA and CDR2 is SNTAGT. The V end lost 6 bases, the J end lost 6 bases, and 14 bases lay between the germline ends. The CDR3 consists of 13 residues. The CDR3 DNA reads TGTGCCAGCAGAGAAACCCCCGGGTCTGAAGCTTTCTTT. Translating it yields CASRETPGSEAFF.

CDR3 in DNA: TGTGCCAGCAGTCTCACGACACCACGAAGGGATACGCAGTATTTT. The encoded protein is CASSLTTPRRDTQYF. The rearrangement uses TRBV28 and TRBJ2-3; D uncertain. Germline CDR1 MDHEN, CDR2 SYDVKM. The V end lost 5 bases, the J end lost 6 bases, and 18 bases lay between the germline ends. CDR3 length equals 15 residues. Full variable domain (outside the CDR3, taken from reference TRBV28 and TRBJ2-3): DVKVTQSSRYLVKRTGEKVFLECVQDMDHENMFWYRQDPGLGLRLIYFSYDVKMKEKGDIPEGYSVSREKKERFSLILESASTNQTSMYLCASSLTTPRRDTQYFGPGTRLTVL.

About this clone: A junction end diverges from the germline sequence, so it may reflect a read error. The CDR3 protein is CASSLGVNYDYTF. Here the CDR3 DNA reads TGTGCCAGCAGCCTGGGAGTTAACTATGACTACACCTTC. The genes are TRBV11-2 and TRBJ1-2; D gene ambiguous. The CDR3 runs 13 residues. Germline V lookup: CDR1 SGHAT, CDR2 FQNNGV.

This chain links TRBV29-1 with TRBJ2-6; perhaps TRBD2 as D (5 bases). The CDR3 has 11 residues. Trimming cost V 7 bases and J 4 bases, with 5 bases left between them. CDR1 and CDR2 from the germline V gene are SQVTM and ANQGSEA. Written as DNA, the CDR3 is TGCAGCGCGGGGGGGGCCAACGTCCTGACTTTC. Translation gives CSAGGANVLTF.

The chain combines TRBV18 with TRBJ1-3; possibly TRBD1 for D (5 bases). CDR1 is KGHSH, CDR2 LQKENI, per germline. With 3 bases removed from V and 0 bases from J, the gap between germline ends came to 12 bases. This CDR3 comprises 16 residues. The CDR3 loop is CASSPFDSTSGNTIYF. The CDR3 coding sequence is TGTGCCAGCTCACCTTTTGACAGTACCTCTGGAAACACCATATATTTT.

The V gene is TRBV9, the J gene TRBJ2-2; possibly TRBD2 for D (6 bases). Germline CDR1 is SGDLS and CDR2 is YYNGEE. Trimming removed 6 bases at V and 0 bases at J, with 18 bases between. This CDR3 spans 17 amino acids. Here the CDR3 DNA reads TGTGCCAGCACCCTAACGGACGGACTAACGAACACCGGGGAGCTGTTTTTT. Amino acid sequence: CASTLTDGLTNTGELFF.

J is TRBJ1-1 and V is TRBV30; 9 nucleotides match TRBD1. V lost 4 bases, J lost 2 bases, and 5 bases stayed unmatched. The CDR3 is 14 amino acids. Germline CDR1 is GTSNPN and CDR2 is SVGIG (reference sequence). CDR3 DNA: TGTGCCTGGACCACGGGACAGGGTAACACTGAAGCTTTCTTT. Translating gives CAWTTGQGNTEAFF.

This chain joins TRBV6-1 and TRBJ1-1, with D possibly being TRBD1 (5 bases). The CDR3 covers 15 residues. The V gene lost 7 bases and the J gene lost 1 base, with 16 bases spanning the gap. Germline values: CDR1 MNHNS, CDR2 SASEGT. The CDR3: CASKEEGRQNTEAFF. CDR3 DNA sequence: TGTGCCAGCAAAGAGGAGGGACGGCAGAACACTGAAGCTTTCTTT.

The chain links TRBV28 to TRBJ2-1, with D possibly TRBD1 on 5 matching bases. Germline-derived CDR1 and CDR2 are MDHEN and SYDVKM. Trimming left V 1 base short and J 7 bases short, with 8 bases between. This CDR3 has 13 residues. Here the CDR3 reads CASSLSGKNEQFF. CDR3 sequence (DNA): TGTGCCAGCAGTTTATCAGGGAAGAATGAGCAGTTCTTC.

The chain uses TRBV7-2 and TRBJ2-7; TRBD2 matches at 10 bases. J gave up 6 bases and V 5 bases, and 10 bases lay outside the gene matches. Germline V gene data show CDR1 as SGHTA and CDR2 as FQGNSA. This CDR3 has 15 residues. Here the CDR3 DNA reads TGTGCCAGCAGCCGTCTAGCGGGAGTGTTGAGCGAGCAGTACTTC. Translation: CASSRLAGVLSEQYF. Full variable domain (remainder filled in from reference TRBV7-2 and TRBJ2-7): GAGVSQSPSNKVTEKGKDVELRCDPISGHTALYWYRQSLGQGLEFLIYFQGNSAPDKSGLPSDRFSAERTGGSVSTLTIQRTQQEDSAVYLCASSRLAGVLSEQYFGPGTRLTVT.

The chain couples TRBV5-6 to TRBJ1-5, with 10 bases lining up with TRBD1. The CDR3 has 15 amino acids. Unmatched junction bases numbered 10, after V lost 4 bases and J lost 9 bases. In germline, CDR1 is SGHDT, CDR2 YYEEEE. CDR3 bases: TGTGCCAGCAGCCGGACAGGGGGTGTCGAAGGGCCCCAGCATTTT. Protein sequence: CASSRTGGVEGPQHF.

The chain recombines TRBV7-9 with TRBJ2-1; possible D gene TRBD2, 6 bases. CDR3 size: 17 residues. V dropped 5 bases and J dropped 7 bases, with 24 bases sitting between them. Looked up from germline, CDR1 is SEHNR and CDR2 is FQNEAQ (reference sequence). The CDR3 DNA sequence: TGTGCCAGCAGCGCACCGGGACTCCCCCCTCCTCGGAATGAGCAGTTCTTC. Translating gives CASSAPGLPPPRNEQFF. Supplemented by reference TRBV7-9 and TRBJ2-1, the full variable domain reads DTGVSQNPRHKITKRGQNVTFRCDPISEHNRLYWYRQTLGQGPEFLTYFQNEAQLEKSRLLSDRFSAERPKGSFSTLEIQRTEQGDSAMYLCASSAPGLPPPRNEQFFGPGTRLTVL.

V usage is TRBV11-3 and J usage is TRBJ2-1; the D is unclear. Germline CDR1 is SGHNT and CDR2 is YENEEA. V was shortened by 2 bases and J by 1 base, with 12 bases between the two germline ends. There are 16 residues in the CDR3. CDR3: CASSLSGGNSYNEQFF. In DNA form, the CDR3 reads TGTGCCAGCAGCTTAAGTGGCGGAAATTCCTACAATGAGCAGTTCTTC.

The rearrangement links TRBV6-5 to TRBJ2-5, with no clear D. Germline V gives CDR1 MNHEY, CDR2 SVGAGI. V was shortened by 5 bases and J by 4 bases, with 14 bases between the two germline ends. The CDR3 sequence is 14 residues long. CDR3: CASSPVLKRETQYF. CDR3 sequence (DNA): TGTGCCAGCAGTCCGGTCCTAAAACGAGAGACCCAGTACTTC.

The J gene is TRBJ1-2, the V gene TRBV28; 9 positions agree with TRBD1. This CDR3 region has 14 residues. Per germline, CDR1 MDHEN and CDR2 SYDVKM. The V and J ends lost 2 bases and 8 bases, in that order; junction bases with no gene match: 6. The CDR3 DNA reads TGTGCCAGCAGTTTAGTCGACAGGGGGAAAGGCTACACCTTC. It encodes CASSLVDRGKGYTF.

The chain uses TRBV18 and TRBJ2-2; 7 nucleotides match TRBD1. This CDR3 is 15 amino acids long. The trim removed 2 bases at V and 1 base at J, leaving 1 base unmatched. Germline-derived CDR1 and CDR2 are KGHSH and LQKENI. The CDR3 is CASSPGQENTGELFF. For the CDR3, the DNA is TGTGCCAGCTCACCAGGACAGGAGAACACCGGGGAGCTGTTTTTT.

J is TRBJ1-2 and V is TRBV30; D is uncertain. The germline V and J ends were trimmed by 0 bases and 1 base, with 6 bases remaining between them. This CDR3 spans 13 amino acids. Germline loops: CDR1 GTSNPN, CDR2 SVGIG (reference sequence). The CDR3 here is CAWSVPGNYGYTF. CDR3 DNA: TGTGCCTGGAGTGTACCCGGTAACTATGGCTACACCTTC.

The V and J genes are TRBV7-6 and TRBJ1-4; TRBD1 agrees at 12 bases. The V and J ends lost 3 bases and 8 bases, in that order; junction bases with no gene match: 13. This CDR3 is 18 amino acids long. Germline values: CDR1 SGHVS, CDR2 FNYEAQ. The CDR3 spells CASSFAGTGGSGGEKLFF. Here the CDR3 DNA reads TGTGCCAGCAGCTTCGCCGGGACAGGGGGCAGTGGAGGGGAAAAACTGTTTTTT. Variable domain in full (rest from reference TRBV7-6 and TRBJ1-4): GAGVSQSPRYKVTKRGQDVALRCDPISGHVSLYWYRQALGQGPEFLTYFNYEAQQDKSGLPNDRFSAERPEGSISTLTIQRTEQRDSAMYRCASSFAGTGGSGGEKLFFGSGTQLSVL.

The rearrangement joins TRBV5-6 to TRBJ1-2, with D maybe TRBD1 (6 bases). Per germline, CDR1 SGHDT and CDR2 YYEEEE. V was clipped by 0 bases and J by 4 bases, with 13 bases between them. The CDR3 is made up of 15 amino acids. The CDR3 region has the DNA TGTGCCAGCAGCTTGGCCACGGGACAATTCTATGGCTACACCTTC. It encodes CASSLATGQFYGYTF.